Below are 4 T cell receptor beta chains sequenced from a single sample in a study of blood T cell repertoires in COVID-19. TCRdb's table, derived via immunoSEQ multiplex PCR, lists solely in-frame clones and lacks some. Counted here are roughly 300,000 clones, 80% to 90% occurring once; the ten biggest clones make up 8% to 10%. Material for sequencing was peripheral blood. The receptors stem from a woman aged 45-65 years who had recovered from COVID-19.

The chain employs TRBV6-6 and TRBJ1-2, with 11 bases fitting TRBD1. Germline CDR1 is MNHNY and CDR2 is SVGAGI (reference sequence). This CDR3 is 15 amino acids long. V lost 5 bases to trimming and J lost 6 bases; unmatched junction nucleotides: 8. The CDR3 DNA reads TGTGCCAGCAGTAACAAGGACAGGGGGCAAGATGGCTACACCTTC. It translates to CASSNKDRGQDGYTF.

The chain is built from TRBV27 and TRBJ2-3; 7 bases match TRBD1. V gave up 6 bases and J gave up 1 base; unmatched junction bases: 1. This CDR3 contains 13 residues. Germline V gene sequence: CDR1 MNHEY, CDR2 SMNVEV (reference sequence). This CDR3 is CASSGQGTDTQYF. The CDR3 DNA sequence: TGTGCCAGCAGCGGACAGGGCACAGATACGCAGTATTTT.

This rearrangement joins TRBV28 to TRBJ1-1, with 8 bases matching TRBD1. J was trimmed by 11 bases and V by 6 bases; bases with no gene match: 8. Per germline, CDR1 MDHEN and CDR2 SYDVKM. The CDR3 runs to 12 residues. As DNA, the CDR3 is TGTGCCAGCAGCCCAAGGACAGGGTTTGCTTTCTTT. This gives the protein CASSPRTGFAFF.

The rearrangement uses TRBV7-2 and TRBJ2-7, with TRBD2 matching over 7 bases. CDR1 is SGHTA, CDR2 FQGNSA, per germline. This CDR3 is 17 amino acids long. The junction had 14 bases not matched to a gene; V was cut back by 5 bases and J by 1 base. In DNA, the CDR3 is TGTGCCAGCAGCCCGATACCGTCCGGGACTATATCCTACGAGCAGTACTTC. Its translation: CASSPIPSGTISYEQYF.